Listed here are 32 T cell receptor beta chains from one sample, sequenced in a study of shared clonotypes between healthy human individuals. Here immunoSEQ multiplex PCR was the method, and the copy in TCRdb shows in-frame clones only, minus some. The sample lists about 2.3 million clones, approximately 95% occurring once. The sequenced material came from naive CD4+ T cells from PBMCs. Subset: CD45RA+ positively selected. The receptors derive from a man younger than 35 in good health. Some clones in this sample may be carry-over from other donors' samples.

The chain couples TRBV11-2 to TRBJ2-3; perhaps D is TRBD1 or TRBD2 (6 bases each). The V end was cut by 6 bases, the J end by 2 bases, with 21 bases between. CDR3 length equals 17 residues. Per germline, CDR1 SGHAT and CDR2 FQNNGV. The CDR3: CASSSLTLRGDTDTQYF. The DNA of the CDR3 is TGTGCCAGCAGTTCTCTCACCCTTAGGGGGGACACAGATACGCAGTATTTT. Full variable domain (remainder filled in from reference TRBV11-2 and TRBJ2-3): EAGVAQSPRYKIIEKRQSVAFWCNPISGHATLYWYQQILGQGPKLLIQFQNNGVVDDSQLPKDRFSAERLKGVDSTLKIQPAKLEDSAVYLCASSSLTLRGDTDTQYFGPGTRLTVL.

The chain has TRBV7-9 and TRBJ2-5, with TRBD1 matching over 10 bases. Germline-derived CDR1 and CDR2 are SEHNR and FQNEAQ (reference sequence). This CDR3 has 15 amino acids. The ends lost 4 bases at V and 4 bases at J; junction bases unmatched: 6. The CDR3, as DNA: TGTGCCAGCAGCTCACAGACAGGGGGCCCAGAGACCCAGTACTTC. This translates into CASSSQTGGPETQYF.

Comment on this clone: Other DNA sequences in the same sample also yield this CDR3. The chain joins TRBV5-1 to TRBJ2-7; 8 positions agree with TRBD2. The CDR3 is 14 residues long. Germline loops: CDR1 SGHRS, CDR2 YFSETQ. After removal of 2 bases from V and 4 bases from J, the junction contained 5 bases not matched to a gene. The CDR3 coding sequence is TGCGCCAGCAGCTTAGCGGGAGACTCATACGAGCAGTACTTC. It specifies CASSLAGDSYEQYF.

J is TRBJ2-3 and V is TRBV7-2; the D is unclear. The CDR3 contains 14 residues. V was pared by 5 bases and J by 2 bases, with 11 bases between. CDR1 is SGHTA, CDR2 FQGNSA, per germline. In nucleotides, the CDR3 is TGTGCCAGCAGCCCGAGTAGGGTCACAGATACGCAGTATTTT. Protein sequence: CASSPSRVTDTQYF.

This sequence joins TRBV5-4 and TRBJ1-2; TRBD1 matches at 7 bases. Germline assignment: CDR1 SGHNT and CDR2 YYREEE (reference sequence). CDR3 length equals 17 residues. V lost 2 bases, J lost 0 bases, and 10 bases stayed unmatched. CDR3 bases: TGTGCCAGCAGCTTTCGAGGGGGCCAAAAAGCTAACTATGGCTACACCTTC. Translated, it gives CASSFRGGQKANYGYTF.

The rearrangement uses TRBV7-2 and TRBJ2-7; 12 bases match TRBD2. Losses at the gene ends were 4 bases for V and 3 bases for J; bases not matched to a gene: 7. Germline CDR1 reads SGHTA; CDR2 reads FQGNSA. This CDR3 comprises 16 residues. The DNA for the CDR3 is TGTGCCAGCAGCTCCCCGACTAGCGGGAGAATCTACGAGCAGTACTTC. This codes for CASSSPTSGRIYEQYF.

CDR3 protein: CASSLSSYLLTGVGELFF. The CDR3 region has the DNA TGTGCCAGCAGTTTATCGAGCTACCTCCTAACCGGGGTAGGGGAGCTGTTTTTT. The chain is built from TRBV27 and TRBJ2-2; D may be TRBD2 (5 bases). This CDR3 contains 18 residues. V lost 0 bases, J lost 8 bases, and 22 bases lay in between. Looked up from germline, CDR1 is MNHEY and CDR2 is SMNVEV (reference sequence).

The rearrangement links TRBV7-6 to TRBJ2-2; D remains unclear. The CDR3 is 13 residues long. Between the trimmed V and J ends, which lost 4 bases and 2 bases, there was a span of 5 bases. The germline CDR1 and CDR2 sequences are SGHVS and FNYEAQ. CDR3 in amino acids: CASSWINTGELFF. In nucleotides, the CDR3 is TGTGCCAGCAGCTGGATCAACACCGGGGAGCTGTTTTTT.

The CDR3 region is CASSPRASNEKLFF. In DNA form, the CDR3 reads TGTGCCAGCAGCCCCCGGGCTAGTAATGAAAAACTGTTTTTT. V is TRBV7-9 and J is TRBJ1-4; no clear D gene. Germline CDR1 SEHNR, CDR2 FQNEAQ (reference sequence). The CDR3 contains 14 residues. The germline V and J ends were trimmed by 5 bases and 4 bases, with 11 bases remaining between them. The variable domain in full, completed from reference TRBV7-9 and TRBJ1-4, reads DTGVSQNPRHKITKRGQNVTFRCDPISEHNRLYWYRQTLGQGPEFLTYFQNEAQLEKSRLLSDRFSAERPKGSFSTLEIQRTEQGDSAMYLCASSPRASNEKLFFGSGTQLSVL.

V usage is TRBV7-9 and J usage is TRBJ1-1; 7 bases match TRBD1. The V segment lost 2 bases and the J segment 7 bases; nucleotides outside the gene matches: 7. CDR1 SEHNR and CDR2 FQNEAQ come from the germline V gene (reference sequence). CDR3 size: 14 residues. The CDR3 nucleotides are TGTGCCAGCAGCTTAACAGGGGCTATAGTTGAAGCTTTCTTT. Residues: CASSLTGAIVEAFF.

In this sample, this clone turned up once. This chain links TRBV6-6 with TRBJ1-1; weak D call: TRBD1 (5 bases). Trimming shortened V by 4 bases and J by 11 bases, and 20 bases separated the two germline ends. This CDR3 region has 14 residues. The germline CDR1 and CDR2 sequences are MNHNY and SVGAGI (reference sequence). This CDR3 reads CASSSQPGPMNAFF. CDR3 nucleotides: TGTGCCAGCAGTTCCCAACCGGGACCTATGAACGCTTTCTTT.

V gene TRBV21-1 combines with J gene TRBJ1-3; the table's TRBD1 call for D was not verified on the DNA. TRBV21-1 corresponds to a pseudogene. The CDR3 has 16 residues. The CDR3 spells CASSKGDSCSGNTIYF. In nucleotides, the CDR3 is TGTGCCAGCAGCAAAGGCGACAGTTGCTCTGGAAACACCATATATTTT.

DNA for the CDR3: TGTGCCAGCAGCACTACTAGCGGGAGGGGCACAGATACGCAGTATTTT. Its translation: CASSTTSGRGTDTQYF. The gene calls are TRBV2 and TRBJ2-3, with 13 bases lining up with TRBD2. This CDR3 has 16 amino acids. Germline lookup yields CDR1 SNHLY and CDR2 FYNNEI. The J segment lost 1 base and the V segment lost 6 bases, leaving 4 bases of the junction unmatched.

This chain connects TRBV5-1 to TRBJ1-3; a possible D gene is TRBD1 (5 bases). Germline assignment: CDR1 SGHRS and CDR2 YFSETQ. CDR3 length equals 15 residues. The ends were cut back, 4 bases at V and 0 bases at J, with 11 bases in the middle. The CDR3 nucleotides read TGCGCCAGCAGCAGTGCAGGGCGCTCTGGAAACACCATATATTTT. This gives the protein CASSSAGRSGNTIYF.

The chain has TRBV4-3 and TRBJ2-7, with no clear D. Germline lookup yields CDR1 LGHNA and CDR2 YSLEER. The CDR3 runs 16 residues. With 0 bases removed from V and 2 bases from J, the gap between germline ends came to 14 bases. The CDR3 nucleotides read TGCGCCAGCAGCCAAGATCAGACCGGCATAGCCTACGAGCAGTACTTC. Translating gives CASSQDQTGIAYEQYF.

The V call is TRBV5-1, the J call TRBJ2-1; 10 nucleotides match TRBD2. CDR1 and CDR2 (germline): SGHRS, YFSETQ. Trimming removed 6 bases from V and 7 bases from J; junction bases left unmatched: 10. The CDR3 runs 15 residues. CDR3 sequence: CASTPLAGVGNEQFF. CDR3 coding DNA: TGCGCCAGCACCCCTCTAGCGGGAGTGGGGAATGAGCAGTTCTTC.

In DNA form, the CDR3 reads TGTGCCAGCACCACAGGGAAAGATACGCAGTATTTT. It yields the protein CASTTGKDTQYF. The chain uses TRBV28 and TRBJ2-3, with a possible D match to TRBD1 (6 bases). The germline gives CDR1 MDHEN, CDR2 SYDVKM. The length of the CDR3 is 12 residues. V lost 7 bases to trimming and J lost 5 bases, with 10 bases between them.

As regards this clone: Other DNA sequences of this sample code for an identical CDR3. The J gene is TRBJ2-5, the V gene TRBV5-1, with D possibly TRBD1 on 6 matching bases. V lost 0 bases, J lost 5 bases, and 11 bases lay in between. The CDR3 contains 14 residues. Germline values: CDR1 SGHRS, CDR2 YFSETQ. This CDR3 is CASSLEGVGETQYF. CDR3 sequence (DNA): TGCGCCAGCAGCTTGGAGGGGGTCGGCGAGACCCAGTACTTC.

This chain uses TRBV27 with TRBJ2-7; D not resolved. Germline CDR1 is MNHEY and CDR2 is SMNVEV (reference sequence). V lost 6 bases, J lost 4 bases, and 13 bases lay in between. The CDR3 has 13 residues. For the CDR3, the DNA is TGTGCCAGCAGCACACTCCTAAGTTACGAGCAGTACTTC. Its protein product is CASSTLLSYEQYF.

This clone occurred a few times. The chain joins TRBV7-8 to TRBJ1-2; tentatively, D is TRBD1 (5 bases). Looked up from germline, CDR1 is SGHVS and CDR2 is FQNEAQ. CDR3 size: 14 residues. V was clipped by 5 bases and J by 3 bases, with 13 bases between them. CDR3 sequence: CASSPARAYYGYTF. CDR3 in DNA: TGTGCCAGCAGCCCTGCCAGGGCCTACTATGGCTACACCTTC.

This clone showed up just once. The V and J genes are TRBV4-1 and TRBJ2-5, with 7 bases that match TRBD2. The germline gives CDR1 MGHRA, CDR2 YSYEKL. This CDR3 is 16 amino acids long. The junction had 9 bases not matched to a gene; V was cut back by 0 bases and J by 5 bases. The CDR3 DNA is TGCGCCAGCAGCCAAGACGGCGGGAGCAGAGGCGAGACCCAGTACTTC. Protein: CASSQDGGSRGETQYF.

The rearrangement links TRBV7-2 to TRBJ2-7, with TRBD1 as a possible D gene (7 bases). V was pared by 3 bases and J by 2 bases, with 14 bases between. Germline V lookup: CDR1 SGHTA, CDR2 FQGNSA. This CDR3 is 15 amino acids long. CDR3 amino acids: CASSLEGDRPYEQYF. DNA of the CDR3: TGTGCCAGCAGCTTGGAGGGGGACAGACCCTACGAGCAGTACTTC.

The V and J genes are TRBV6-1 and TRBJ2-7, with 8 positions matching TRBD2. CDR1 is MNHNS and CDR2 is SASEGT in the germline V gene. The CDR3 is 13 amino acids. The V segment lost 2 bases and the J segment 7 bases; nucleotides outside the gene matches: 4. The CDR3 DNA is TGTGCCAGCAGTGAACGGGAGGGGCTTGAGCAGTACTTC. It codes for CASSEREGLEQYF.

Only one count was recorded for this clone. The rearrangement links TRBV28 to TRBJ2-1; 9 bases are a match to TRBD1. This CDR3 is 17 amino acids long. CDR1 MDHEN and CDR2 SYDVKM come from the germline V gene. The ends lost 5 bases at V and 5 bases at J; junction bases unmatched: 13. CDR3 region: CASSPTLGTGSHNEQFF. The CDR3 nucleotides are TGTGCCAGCAGTCCCACTCTCGGGACAGGGTCCCACAATGAGCAGTTCTTC.

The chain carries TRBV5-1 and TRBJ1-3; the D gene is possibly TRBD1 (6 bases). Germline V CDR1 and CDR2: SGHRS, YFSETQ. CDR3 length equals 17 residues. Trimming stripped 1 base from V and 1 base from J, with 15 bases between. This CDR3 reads CASSLLGAPYSGNTIYF. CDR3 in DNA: TGCGCCAGCAGCTTGTTGGGGGCGCCCTATTCTGGAAACACCATATATTTT.

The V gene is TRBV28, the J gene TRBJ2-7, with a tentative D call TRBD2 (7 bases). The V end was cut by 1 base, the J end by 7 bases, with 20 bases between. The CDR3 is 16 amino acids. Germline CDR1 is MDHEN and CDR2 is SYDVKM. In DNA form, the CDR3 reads TGTGCCAGCAGTTTATCCGGGGGGCTTTTAAAAGGGGAGCAGTACTTC. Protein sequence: CASSLSGGLLKGEQYF. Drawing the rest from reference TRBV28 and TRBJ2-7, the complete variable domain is DVKVTQSSRYLVKRTGEKVFLECVQDMDHENMFWYRQDPGLGLRLIYFSYDVKMKEKGDIPEGYSVSREKKERFSLILESASTNQTSMYLCASSLSGGLLKGEQYFGPGTRLTVT.

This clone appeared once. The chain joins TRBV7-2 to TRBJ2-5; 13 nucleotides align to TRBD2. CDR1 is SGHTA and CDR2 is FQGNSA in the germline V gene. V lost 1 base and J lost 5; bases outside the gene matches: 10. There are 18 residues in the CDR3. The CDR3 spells CASSLVLAGGPSLETQYF. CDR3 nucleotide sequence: TGTGCCAGCAGCTTAGTACTAGCGGGAGGGCCGTCCTTGGAGACCCAGTACTTC.

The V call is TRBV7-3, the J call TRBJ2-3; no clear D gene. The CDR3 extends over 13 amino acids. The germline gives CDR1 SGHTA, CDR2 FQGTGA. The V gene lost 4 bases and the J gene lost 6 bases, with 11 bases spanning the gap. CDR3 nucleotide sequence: TGTGCCAGCAGCTCGAGGTCGCCCGATACGCAGTATTTT. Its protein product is CASSSRSPDTQYF.

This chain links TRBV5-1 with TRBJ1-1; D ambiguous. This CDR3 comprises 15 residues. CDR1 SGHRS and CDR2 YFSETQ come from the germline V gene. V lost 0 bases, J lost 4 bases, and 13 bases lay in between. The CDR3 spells CASSLVRLTGTEAFF. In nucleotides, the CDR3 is TGCGCCAGCAGCTTGGTCCGCCTAACGGGCACTGAAGCTTTCTTT.

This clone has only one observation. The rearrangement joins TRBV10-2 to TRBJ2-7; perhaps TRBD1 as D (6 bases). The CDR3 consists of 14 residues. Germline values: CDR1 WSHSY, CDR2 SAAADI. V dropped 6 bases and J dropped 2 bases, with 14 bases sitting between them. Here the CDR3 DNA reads TGCGCCAGCAGGATAGCAGGGGATACCTACGAGCAGTACTTC. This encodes CASRIAGDTYEQYF.

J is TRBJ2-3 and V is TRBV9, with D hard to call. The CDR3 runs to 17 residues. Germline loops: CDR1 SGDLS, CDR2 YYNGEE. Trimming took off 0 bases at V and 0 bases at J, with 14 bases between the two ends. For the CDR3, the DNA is TGTGCCAGCAGCGTAGGCCCTCCTACGACTAGCACAGATACGCAGTATTTT. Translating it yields CASSVGPPTTSTDTQYF.

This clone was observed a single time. CDR3: CASSKGQGPGETQYF. The CDR3 nucleotides read TGTGCCAGCAGTAAGGGACAGGGCCCTGGGGAGACCCAGTACTTC. The chain recombines TRBV6-5 with TRBJ2-5, with 9 bases fitting TRBD1. The CDR3 is 15 amino acids. Germline values: CDR1 MNHEY, CDR2 SVGAGI. Trimming took 5 bases from V and 5 from J; bases not matched to a gene: 9.